The 16 T cell receptor beta chains presented below share a single source sample, sequenced in a study of cytomegalovirus exposure and HLA in healthy donors. 13 Jbeta primers and 60 Vbeta primers were used for the PCR. The table came from immunoSEQ multiplex PCR; TCRdb's copy has only in-frame clones and leaves some out. The data show 150,000 or so clones, approximately 80% seen once. Sequencing was done on a sample of PBMCs. These receptors originate from a male donor in good health and CMV-seropositive.

The chain has TRBV10-3 and TRBJ2-7, with a possible D match to TRBD2 (5 bases). This CDR3 contains 15 residues. Trimming shortened V by 0 bases and J by 3 bases, and 12 bases separated the two germline ends. The germline CDR1 and CDR2 sequences are ENHRY and SYGVKD. In nucleotides, the CDR3 is TGTGCCATCAGTGAGTCTGAAAAGCGGAACTACGAGCAGTACTTC. Translation gives CAISESEKRNYEQYF.

CDR3 sequence reads: CAIGIGLLTGRENTEAFF. CDR3 DNA: TGTGCCATCGGTATTGGCCTATTGACAGGGCGGGAGAACACTGAAGCTTTCTTT. This sequence joins TRBV10-3 and TRBJ1-1; 7 bases line up with TRBD1. The V gene end was trimmed by 8 bases and the J gene end by 1 base; junction bases not matched to a gene: 19. Germline CDR1 ENHRY, CDR2 SYGVKD. The CDR3 consists of 18 residues.

The chain has TRBV7-6 and TRBJ1-2; D is uncertain. In germline, CDR1 is SGHVS, CDR2 FNYEAQ. The CDR3 is made up of 14 amino acids. Trimming took 5 bases from V and 0 from J, leaving 10 bases between them. The DNA for the CDR3 is TGTGCCAGCAGCCCGCATACATCTAACTATGGCTACACCTTC. This sequence encodes CASSPHTSNYGYTF. Looking up the rest from reference TRBV7-6 and TRBJ1-2 gives the full variable domain: GAGVSQSPRYKVTKRGQDVALRCDPISGHVSLYWYRQALGQGPEFLTYFNYEAQQDKSGLPNDRFSAERPEGSISTLTIQRTEQRDSAMYRCASSPHTSNYGYTFGSGTRLTVV.

The chain has TRBV6-5 and TRBJ2-3; D remains ambiguous. Germline CDR1 MNHEY, CDR2 SVGAGI. This CDR3 is 14 amino acids long. Trimming shortened V by 7 bases and J by 0 bases, and 11 bases separated the two germline ends. The CDR3 sequence is CASNWRSSTDTQYF. CDR3 nucleotides: TGTGCCAGCAACTGGAGATCTAGCACAGATACGCAGTATTTT.

The V call is TRBV15, the J call TRBJ2-7; perhaps TRBD1 as D (5 bases). Trimming took 0 bases from V and 7 from J, leaving 13 bases between them. The CDR3 runs to 14 residues. CDR1 is LNHNV, CDR2 YYDKDF, per germline (reference sequence). The CDR3 nucleotides read TGTGCCACCAGCAGAGAACGCAGGCAGGGTGAGCAGTACTTC. This translates into CATSRERRQGEQYF. Based on the CDR3 plus reference TRBV15 and TRBJ2-7, the full variable domain is DAMVIQNPRYQVTQFGKPVTLSCSQTLNHNVMYWYQQKSSQAPKLLFHYYDKDFNNEADTPDNFQSRRPNTSFCFLDIRSPGLGDTAMYLCATSRERRQGEQYFGPGTRLTVT.

The chain uses TRBV19 and TRBJ1-1; 7 bases line up with TRBD1. CDR1 LNHDA and CDR2 SQIVND come from the germline V gene (reference sequence). This CDR3 is 17 amino acids long. Trimming at V came to 6 bases and at J to 6 bases, leaving 19 bases not matched to a gene. The CDR3 sequence: CASRGTAADTDQSEAFF. CDR3 bases: TGTGCCAGTAGGGGGACAGCGGCAGACACGGACCAGTCTGAAGCTTTCTTT.

This clone was counted only a few times. The rearrangement uses TRBV7-8 and TRBJ1-1, with no clear D. V lost 4 bases and J 1 base, leaving 10 bases between the germline ends. This CDR3 is built from 14 residues. CDR1 is SGHVS, CDR2 FQNEAQ, per germline. The CDR3 loop reads CASSSREGNTEAFF. CDR3 coding DNA: TGTGCCAGCAGCTCCCGGGAGGGGAACACTGAAGCTTTCTTT.

This clone showed up just once. In nucleotides, the CDR3 is TGTGCCAGCAGCGGAGGGAAGAACACTGAAGCTTTCTTT. This encodes CASSGGKNTEAFF. The V and J genes are TRBV21-1 and TRBJ1-1. TRBV21-1 is shown as a pseudogene. This CDR3 region has 13 residues.

The rearrangement links TRBV6-5 to TRBJ2-7; no definite D call. Between the trimmed V and J ends, which lost 0 bases and 1 base, there was a span of 7 bases. The CDR3 is 14 residues long. Germline assignment: CDR1 MNHEY and CDR2 SVGAGI. CDR3 in DNA: TGTGCCAGCAGTTACTCGGGCAGATCCTACGAGCAGTACTTC. This translates into CASSYSGRSYEQYF.

The chain uses TRBV12-5 and TRBJ2-7; the match to TRBD1 covers 11 bases. Germline loops: CDR1 LGHNT, CDR2 FRNRAP. V was pared by 7 bases and J by 6 bases, with 8 bases of the junction left unmatched. The CDR3 totals 14 residues. CDR3 sequence: CASAPDRGLSEQYF. CDR3 in DNA: TGTGCTAGTGCTCCGGACAGGGGGCTAAGCGAGCAGTACTTC.

The chain combines TRBV28 with TRBJ2-7; a possible D gene is TRBD2 (6 bases). The CDR3 sequence is 13 residues long. Looked up from germline, CDR1 is MDHEN and CDR2 is SYDVKM. The V end lost 4 bases, the J end lost 9 bases, and 16 bases lay between the germline ends. The DNA for the CDR3 is TGTGCCAGCAGTTCACCCGGAGGGGTGGCGCAGTACTTC. Its protein product is CASSSPGGVAQYF.

This chain uses TRBV27 with TRBJ2-2; 7 positions match TRBD1. V gave up 3 bases and J gave up 3 bases; unmatched junction bases: 7. The CDR3 contains 16 residues. Germline CDR1 reads MNHEY; CDR2 reads SMNVEV (reference sequence). DNA of the CDR3: TGTGCCAGCAGTTTCGCCGGGACAGATTACACCGGGGAGCTGTTTTTT. Protein product: CASSFAGTDYTGELFF.

The gene calls are TRBV7-6 and TRBJ2-1; the match to TRBD2 covers 8 bases. V lost 5 bases, J lost 2 bases, and 2 bases stayed unmatched. Germline loops: CDR1 SGHVS, CDR2 FNYEAQ. This CDR3 contains 14 residues. The CDR3 loop reads CASSQAGAYNEQFF. The CDR3 DNA sequence: TGTGCCAGCAGCCAAGCGGGAGCCTACAATGAGCAGTTCTTC.

CDR3 DNA: TGTGCCAGCAGTGAGATAGGGGGCAATCAGCCCCAGCATTTT. This codes for CASSEIGGNQPQHF. The chain employs TRBV6-1 and TRBJ1-5; D is possibly TRBD1 (5 bases). Germline V gene data show CDR1 as MNHNS and CDR2 as SASEGT. This CDR3 spans 14 amino acids. The germline V and J ends were trimmed by 3 bases and 2 bases, with 8 bases remaining between them.

This clone appeared once. The rearrangement uses TRBV5-1 and TRBJ2-7; weak D call: TRBD2 (6 bases). V dropped 2 bases and J dropped 3 bases, with 12 bases sitting between them. The CDR3 contains 14 residues. Per the germline V gene, CDR1 is SGHRS and CDR2 is YFSETQ. In DNA form, the CDR3 reads TGCGCCAGCAGCTTTGGGACTGGAGACTACGAGCAGTACTTC. It specifies CASSFGTGDYEQYF.

This sequence joins TRBV25-1 and TRBJ1-2; possible D gene TRBD1, 6 bases. This CDR3 region has 13 residues. The germline V and J ends were trimmed by 1 base and 10 bases, with 13 bases remaining between them. The germline CDR1 and CDR2 sequences are MGHDK and SYGVNS. Here the CDR3 reads CASSEFGTGPYTF. DNA for the CDR3: TGTGCCAGCAGTGAATTCGGAACAGGGCCCTACACCTTC.